The source of this T cell receptor beta chain is a study of sequential checkpoint blockade in melanoma. For the study at large: Patients were randomized 1:1 to nivolumab-then-ipilimumab or ipilimumab-then-nivolumab first-line.

The repertoire was sequenced with immunoSEQ multiplex PCR; TCRdb's copy has only in-frame clones and lacks some. The sample consists of 25,000 to 35,000 clones, 83% of them appearing once. Treatment given: randomized to nivolumab then ipilimumab (arm A) or the reverse (arm B). Patients had received no earlier DNA-damaging chemotherapy. From thawed PBMCs, live CD3+CD8+ cells negative for CD19 and CD56 were sorted. The clonotype was recovered from a human donor with melanoma. The starting material was CD8+ T cells sorted from blood (inferred from file names), obtained from a patient given nivolumab and ipilimumab in sequence.

The CDR3 coding sequence is TGTGCCAGCAGCTTAAGGGGGGTCAATGAGCAGTTCTTC. This gives the protein CASSLRGVNEQFF. The chain has TRBV7-3 and TRBJ2-7; D might be TRBD2 (6 bases). The tail of the sequence fits TRBJ2-1 better, so the J call may be wrong. The CDR3 extends over 13 amino acids. Germline assignment: CDR1 SGHTA and CDR2 FQGTGA.